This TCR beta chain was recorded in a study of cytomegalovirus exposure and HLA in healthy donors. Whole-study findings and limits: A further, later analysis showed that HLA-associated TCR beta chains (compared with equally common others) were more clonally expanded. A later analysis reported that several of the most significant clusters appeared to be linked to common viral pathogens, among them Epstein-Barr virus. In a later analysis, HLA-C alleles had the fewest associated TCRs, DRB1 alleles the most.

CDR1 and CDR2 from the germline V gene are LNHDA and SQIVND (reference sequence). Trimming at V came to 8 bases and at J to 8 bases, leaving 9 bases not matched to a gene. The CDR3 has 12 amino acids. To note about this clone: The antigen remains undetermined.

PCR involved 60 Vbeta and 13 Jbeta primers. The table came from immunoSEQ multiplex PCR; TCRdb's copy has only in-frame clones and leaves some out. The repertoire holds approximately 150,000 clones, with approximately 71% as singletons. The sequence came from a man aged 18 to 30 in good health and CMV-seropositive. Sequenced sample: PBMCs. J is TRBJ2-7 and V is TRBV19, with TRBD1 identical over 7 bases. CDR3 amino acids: CASRQGVGQQYF. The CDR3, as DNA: TGTGCCAGTCGACAGGGAGTTGGACAGCAGTACTTC.